This T cell receptor (beta chain) is drawn from a study of blood T cell repertoires in COVID-19. TCRdb's copy holds only in-frame clones and misses some; the assay was immunoSEQ multiplex PCR. Of about 200,000 clones in the sample, around 84% were seen once. CDR3 length: 15 residues. Germline assignment: CDR1 MNHEY and CDR2 SVGAGI. V shed 7 bases and J 7 bases; nucleotides not matched to a gene: 15. Source material: peripheral blood. The receptor was isolated from a man aged 55 to 70 with acute or convalescent COVID-19. This chain links TRBV6-5 with TRBJ2-7; 8 positions agree with TRBD1. The CDR3 region has the DNA TGTGCCAGCACCGGACTGACAGGGGTGGCGAGAGAGCAGTACTTC. It is translated as CASTGLTGVAREQYF.